The 8 T cell receptor beta chains listed next were all sequenced from one sample in a study of shared clonotypes between healthy human individuals. The protocol was immunoSEQ multiplex PCR, while the TCRdb copy is restricted to in-frame clones and leaves out a portion. The sample records about 680,000 clones, roughly 70% being singletons. Sequenced input: memory CD4+ T cells sorted from blood. Stated subset: CD45RA-negative fraction. The receptors derive from a woman in her 30s in good health.

This clone was picked up a small number of times. The J gene is TRBJ2-5, the V gene TRBV5-8; the D gene could be TRBD1 or TRBD2 (5 bases each). The length of the CDR3 is 13 residues. Trimming took 4 bases from V and 1 from J, leaving 8 bases between them. From germline, CDR1 is SGHTS and CDR2 YDEGEE. Written as DNA, the CDR3 is TGTGCCAGCAGCGTGAGGGGCCAAGAGACCCAGTACTTC. This gives the protein CASSVRGQETQYF.

This clone was picked up a small number of times. This sequence joins TRBV9 and TRBJ2-3; 15 positions match TRBD2. This CDR3 region has 15 residues. Germline V gives CDR1 SGDLS, CDR2 YYNGEE. The V gene end was trimmed by 4 bases and the J gene end by 10 bases; junction bases not matched to a gene: 7. The CDR3 DNA is TGTGCCAGCAGCTATGGGACTAGCGGGAGGAAGCCGCAGTATTTT. Residues: CASSYGTSGRKPQYF.

The V and J genes are TRBV6-6 and TRBJ2-7, with 8 positions matching TRBD2. The germline V gene encodes CDR1 MNHNY and CDR2 SVGAGI (reference sequence). The CDR3 loop spans 14 amino acids. V gave up 6 bases and J gave up 6 bases; unmatched junction bases: 10. The CDR3 spells CASSRPGLEGEQYF. The CDR3 nucleotides read TGTGCCAGCAGCCGCCCGGGACTAGAAGGCGAGCAGTACTTC.

This clone was counted once. The chain links TRBV5-1 to TRBJ2-1; 9 bases are shared with TRBD2. Germline loops: CDR1 SGHRS, CDR2 YFSETQ. The trim removed 5 bases at V and 6 bases at J, leaving 6 bases unmatched. There are 14 residues in the CDR3. The CDR3 sequence is CASRFLAGSNEQFF. CDR3 DNA sequence: TGCGCCAGCAGGTTCCTAGCGGGAAGCAATGAGCAGTTCTTC.

The chain links TRBV28 to TRBJ1-3; the D gene is possibly TRBD1 (6 bases). The V end lost 6 bases, the J end lost 0 bases, and 21 bases lay between the germline ends. CDR1 MDHEN and CDR2 SYDVKM come from the germline V gene. The CDR3 consists of 18 residues. The CDR3 loop reads CASSLYTLGQSSGNTIYF. In nucleotides, the CDR3 is TGTGCCAGCAGCCTATACACCCTTGGACAGAGCTCTGGAAACACCATATATTTT.

The chain couples TRBV6-5 to TRBJ1-1; D call uncertain. Trimming took 7 bases from V and 1 from J, leaving 7 bases between them. This CDR3 comprises 12 residues. Germline values: CDR1 MNHEY, CDR2 SVGAGI. For the CDR3, the DNA is TGTGCCAGCAAGCCCGGGAACACTGAAGCTTTCTTT. As protein: CASKPGNTEAFF.

This clone was seen repeatedly, ten times or more. V is TRBV2 and J is TRBJ1-5, with 7 nucleotides matching TRBD1. The CDR3 is made up of 15 amino acids. With V trimmed by 6 bases and J by 6 bases, 11 bases remained unmatched. Germline lookup yields CDR1 SNHLY and CDR2 FYNNEI. CDR3: CASRKGEGAGQPQHF. As DNA, the CDR3 is TGTGCCAGCAGGAAAGGGGAGGGGGCCGGTCAGCCCCAGCATTTT.

The gene calls are TRBV29-1 and TRBJ1-2, with D perhaps TRBD1 (6 bases). The V and J ends lost 3 bases and 7 bases respectively, with 6 bases between them. CDR1 SQVTM and CDR2 ANQGSEA come from the germline V gene. This CDR3 spans 10 amino acids. The DNA for the CDR3 is TGCAGCGTTGAGACAGGTGGCTACACCTTC. As protein: CSVETGGYTF.